This TCR beta chain was sequenced during a study of blood T cell repertoires in COVID-19. Profiling relied on immunoSEQ multiplex PCR, and the TCRdb table lists in-frame clones only, not all of them. The sample lists some 13,000 clones, around nine tenths occurring once. CDR3 length: 16 amino acids. Germline loops: CDR1 ENHRY, CDR2 SYGVKD. The J segment lost 10 bases and the V segment lost 8 bases, leaving 13 bases of the junction unmatched. The source of this sequence is a woman in her sixties or seventies with active COVID-19. The chain employs TRBV10-3 and TRBJ2-1; TRBD2 matches 14 bases. Source material: peripheral blood. The CDR3 nucleotides read TGTGCCATCGCCCCCGGACTAGCGGGAGGATTGCAAGAGCAGTTCTTC. Encoded protein: CAIAPGLAGGLQEQFF.